Reported below is one T cell receptor beta chain. Per germline, CDR1 SEHNR and CDR2 FQNEAQ (reference sequence). This CDR3 contains 14 residues. Deletions cut 5 bases from V and 0 bases from J, with 7 bases between. Each CDR3 protein gets one entry after TCRdb re-called the 5' RACE reads with MiXCR. The table lists around 470,000 distinct CDR3 sequences, 15% to 20% of them singletons. The data were taken from a study of T-cell memory formation after mild COVID-19. Sequenced: PBMCs or a T cell subset sorted from them (not recorded which). The TCR originated in an adult woman who had mild COVID-19 (a few samples of this study predate the infection). Cell type and time point are not known. The V gene is TRBV7-9, the J gene TRBJ1-4, with D uncertain. CDR3 in amino acids: CASSPPATNEKLFF. CDR3 in DNA: TGTGCCAGCAGCCCTCCTGCAACTAATGAAAAACTGTTTTTT.